This T cell receptor beta chain was captured by sequencing in a study of blood T cell repertoires in COVID-19 (dated by TCRdb to 2020 to 2022). The study in broad terms: Samples from collaborators originated in the United States, Italy and Spain and spanned both the acute and convalescent phases of COVID-19. Samples came from the ongoing ImmuneRACE study (first 160 participants) plus 1,254 subjects from 6 global collaborators. The prospective study material was composed of cDNA or gDNA derived from T cells, B-cell-depleted T cells, or PBMCs. Where available, HLA class I and class II types were obtained from metadata supplied by the sample provider rather than from assay-based typing. The dataset comprised deeply sampled blood TCRbeta repertoires from subjects exposed to, actively infected with, or recovered from COVID-19. A de-identified subject ID, COVID-19 status, age in years and sex were almost always included in the sample metadata. The repertoires were released in a freely available public database intended as a resource for research on the immune response to SARS-CoV-2. General findings and caveats noted by the study authors: The quantity of clinical and demographic metadata differed by source and by participant and was supplied without curation.

Whole blood was collected in K2EDTA tubes by collaborating institutions according to the institutions' own protocols. Collaborator samples were shipped for TCRbeta analysis as frozen whole blood, isolated PBMCs, or DNA extracted from either sample type. Points on this clone: The target of this receptor is not known. One end of the junction does not line up with germline, which may come from a read error.

The germline V gene sets CDR1 to MDHEN and CDR2 to SYDVKM. The CDR3 covers 10 residues, taking in both the cysteine and the phenylalanine. Here the CDR3 DNA is all that survives: 30 bases in frame from base 1. TCRbeta CDR3 regions were amplified from genomic DNA using the immunoSEQ Assay, a bias-controlled multiplex PCR. Per the source publication's procedure: Within the assay, amplification of reference gene primers was used to estimate how many nucleated cells each sample contained. Sequence reads were collapsed and filtered to measure the absolute abundance of every unique TCRbeta CDR3 rearrangement. For each sample, productive Simpson clonality was calculated as the square root of Simpson's diversity index over productive rearrangements. This immuneACCESS table, as held by TCRdb, lists in-frame sequences with V and J called but not all clones. Of the missing ones, under half trace to an unresolved V gene in checked studies; the others have no known cause. The DNA gave D and trimming, while V, J and clone size come from that table. Within this sample are over 150,000 clones, with about 86% of them counted one time only. The ten top clones hold approximately 7% of the sample.

Sample: peripheral blood. The rearrangement joined TRBV28 to TRBJ1-2; TRBD1 could be the D gene, as 5 bases match. This clonotype was sampled from a man aged 50 or older with active or convalescent COVID-19. The CDR3 region reads CASREGQDIF. The nucleotide sequence is TGTGCCAGCAGGGAGGGGCAGGACATCTTC.